Listed below are T cell receptor beta chains from one sample, sequenced in a study of Graves' ophthalmopathy and Graves' hyperthyroidism. TCRdb reprocessed the multiplex PCR reads via MiXCR and lists one record per CDR3 protein. The table shows approximately 700,000 distinct CDR3 sequences, with 40% occurring only once. Sequenced: peripheral blood. These receptors were obtained from an adult man with Graves' ophthalmopathy. CDR3s include the opening cysteine and the closing phenylalanine or tryptophan. The D gene is left open where the match is weak. Expanded clones are given a class, and other clones once, few, many or no size at all.

J gene | D gene | clone size | V gene | CDR3 DNA | CDR3 protein
TRBJ1-2 | . | . | TRBV10-3 | TGTGCCAGCAGTTTTACGGGAGGCCGCGGCTACACCTTC | CASSFTGGRGYTF
TRBJ2-7 | . | . | TRBV20-1 | TGCAGTGCTCACGGAGATGACAGGCGAAGCTCCTACGAGCAGTACTTC | CSAHGDDRRSSYEQYF
TRBJ2-5 | . | many | TRBV10-2 | TGCGCCAGCAGTGAGTCGGTAGTCCAGTACTTC | CASSESVVQYF
TRBJ1-4 | TRBD1 | few | TRBV7-2 | TGTGCCAGCAGCTGGACAGGTTCAGGTGAAAAACTGTTTTTT | CASSWTGSGEKLFF
TRBJ1-5 | . | . | TRBV24-1 | TGTGCCAGCAGTGCTATTCGAGGGGGGTATCAGCCCCAGCATTTT | CASSAIRGGYQPQHF
TRBJ2-7 | TRBD1 | few | TRBV7-2 | TGTGCCAGCAGCCAACGACAGGGGGGCTACGAGCAGTACTTC | CASSQRQGGYEQYF
TRBJ1-5 | . | . | TRBV29-1 | TGCAGCGTCGCAGCCCCAGGGGCGGCCCAGCCCCAGCATTTT | CSVAAPGAAQPQHF
TRBJ1-2 | . | many | TRBV11-2 | TGTGCCAGCAGCGCAGGGGCTTTCTATGGCTACACCTTC | CASSAGAFYGYTF
TRBJ2-5 | TRBD2 | . | TRBV11-2 | TGTGCCAGCAGCTCCTGGACTAGCTACCAAGAGACCCAGTACTTC | CASSSWTSYQETQYF
TRBJ1-1 | . | many | TRBV10-3 | TGTGCCACCGAGACAGAAAGGAGCACTGAAGCTTTCTTT | CATETERSTEAFF
TRBJ2-7 | TRBD1 | . | TRBV12-3/TRBV12-4 | TGTGCCAGCAGCGAAGAACCGGGACAGGGGAACGAGCAGTACTTC | CASSEEPGQGNEQYF
TRBJ1-3 | . | many | TRBV24-1 | TGTGCCGCCCAACAGGACTCTGGAAACACCATATATTTT | CAAQQDSGNTIYF
TRBJ1-2 | . | many | TRBV9 | TGTGCCAGCAGCGCGGCCCAGTCGCGTGGCTACACCTTC | CASSAAQSRGYTF
TRBJ2-7 | . | . | TRBV7-9 | TGCGCCAGCAGCCAAGCGATAGGGGCGAAACAGTACTTC | CASSQAIGAKQYF
TRBJ1-1 | . | . | TRBV29-1 | TGCAGCGTAGGGCCCGAAACTGAAGCTTTCTTT | CSVGPETEAFF
TRBJ1-2 | . | many | TRBV2 | TGTGCCAGCAGTGAACTCGGGAATGGCTACACCTTC | CASSELGNGYTF
TRBJ2-2 | TRBD1 | . | TRBV19 | TGTGCCGGCCTGGACAGGGCCACCGGGGAGCTGTTTTTT | CAGLDRATGELFF